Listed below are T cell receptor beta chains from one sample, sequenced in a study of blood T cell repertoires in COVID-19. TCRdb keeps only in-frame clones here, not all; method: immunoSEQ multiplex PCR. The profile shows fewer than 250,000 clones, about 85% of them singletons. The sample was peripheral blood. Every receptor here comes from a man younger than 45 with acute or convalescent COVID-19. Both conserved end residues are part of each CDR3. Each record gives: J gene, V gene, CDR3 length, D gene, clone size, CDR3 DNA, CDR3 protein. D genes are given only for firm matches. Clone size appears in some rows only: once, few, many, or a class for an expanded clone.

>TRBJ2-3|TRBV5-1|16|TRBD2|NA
TGCGCCAGCAGCGAAGGACTAGCGGGGCCCACAGATACGCAGTATTTT
CASSEGLAGPTDTQYF
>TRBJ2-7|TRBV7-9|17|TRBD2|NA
TGTGCCAGCAGCTTAAGCCTCCGGACTAGCGGGGGCTACGAGCAGTACTTC
CASSLSLRTSGGYEQYF
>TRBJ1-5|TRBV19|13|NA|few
TGTGCCAGTAGTTTCGACAGGAACCAGCCCCAGCATTTT
CASSFDRNQPQHF
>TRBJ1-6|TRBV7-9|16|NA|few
TGTGCCAGCAGCCATAATGGAGACTCCTACGGTTCACCCCTCCACTTT
CASSHNGDSYGSPLHF
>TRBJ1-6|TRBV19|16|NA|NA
TGTGCCAGTAGTATTCGTGGGAGGGCCTATAATTCACCCCTCCACTTT
CASSIRGRAYNSPLHF
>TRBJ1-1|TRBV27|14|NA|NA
TGTGCCAGCACCCCGCGGAGGGGTTTAACTGAAGCTTTCTTT
CASTPRRGLTEAFF
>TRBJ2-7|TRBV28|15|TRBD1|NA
TGTGCCAGCAGTTTCTTGGGACAGGGTAGTTACGAGCAGTACTTC
CASSFLGQGSYEQYF
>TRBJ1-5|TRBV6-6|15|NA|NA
TGTGCCAGCAGTTACCCGACAAGCTACAATCAGCCCCAGCATTTT
CASSYPTSYNQPQHF
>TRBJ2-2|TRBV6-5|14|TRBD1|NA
TGTGCCAGCGGATGGGACAGGGTGGCCGGGGAGCTGTTTTTT
CASGWDRVAGELFF
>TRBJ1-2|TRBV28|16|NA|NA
TGTGCCAGCAGTCCCAGGACAGATGTATATAACTATGGCTACACCTTC
CASSPRTDVYNYGYTF
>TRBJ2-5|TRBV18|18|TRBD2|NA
TGTGCCAGCTCACCACTCCCTGGGACTAGCGGGGGCTTGGAGACCCAGTACTTC
CASSPLPGTSGGLETQYF
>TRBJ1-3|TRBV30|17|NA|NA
TGTGCCTGGAGTGTAGATGTGAACAGGGTGATTGGAAACACCATATATTTT
CAWSVDVNRVIGNTIYF
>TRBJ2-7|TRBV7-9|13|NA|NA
TGTGCCAGCAGCCCAACACAGGTTTACGAGCAGTACTTC
CASSPTQVYEQYF
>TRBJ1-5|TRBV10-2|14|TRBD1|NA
TGCGCCAGCAGCCCCGGGACAGGGGGACAGCCCCAGCATTTT
CASSPGTGGQPQHF
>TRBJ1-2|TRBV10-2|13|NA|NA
TGCGCCAGCAGTGAGTCGGCAGGCTATGGCTACACCTTC
CASSESAGYGYTF
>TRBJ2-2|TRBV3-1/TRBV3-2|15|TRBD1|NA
TGTGCCAGCAGGGGGACAGGGGGCGTCACCGGGGAGCTGTTTTTT
CASRGTGGVTGELFF
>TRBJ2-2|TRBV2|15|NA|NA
TGTGCCACCACCCCGTTTTCCCGGGACACCGGGGAGCTGTTTTTT
CATTPFSRDTGELFF
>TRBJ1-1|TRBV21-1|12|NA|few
TGTGCCAGCCCCAAGGAGTCACTTGAAGCTTTCTTT
CASPKESLEAFF
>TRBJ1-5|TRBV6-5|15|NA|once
TGTGCCAGCAGTTACTCGGTGGGGCGGAATCAGCCCCAGCATTTT
CASSYSVGRNQPQHF
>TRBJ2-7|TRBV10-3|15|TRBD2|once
TGTGCCATCAGTGCAGCGTCGGGGGGAGCCTACGAGCAGTACTTC
CAISAASGGAYEQYF
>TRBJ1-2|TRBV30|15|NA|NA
TGTGCCTGGAGTGTAGTGGGGGCTCTAGACTATGGCTACACCTTC
CAWSVVGALDYGYTF
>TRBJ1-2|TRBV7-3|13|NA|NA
TGTGCCAGCAGCTTAAGCACAGGGAGTGACTACACCTTC
CASSLSTGSDYTF
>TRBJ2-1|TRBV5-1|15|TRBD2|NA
TGCGCCAGCTCCCCCGGGACTAGCGGGGACAATGAGCAGTTCTTC
CASSPGTSGDNEQFF
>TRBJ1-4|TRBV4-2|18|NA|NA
TGTGCCAGCAGCCAAGAACACCGAGTAGGGGGAACTAATGAAAAACTGTTTTTT
CASSQEHRVGGTNEKLFF
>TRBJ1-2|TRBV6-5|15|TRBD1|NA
TGTGCCAGCAGTTACAGCACAGGGGGAGGCTATGGCTACACCTTC
CASSYSTGGGYGYTF